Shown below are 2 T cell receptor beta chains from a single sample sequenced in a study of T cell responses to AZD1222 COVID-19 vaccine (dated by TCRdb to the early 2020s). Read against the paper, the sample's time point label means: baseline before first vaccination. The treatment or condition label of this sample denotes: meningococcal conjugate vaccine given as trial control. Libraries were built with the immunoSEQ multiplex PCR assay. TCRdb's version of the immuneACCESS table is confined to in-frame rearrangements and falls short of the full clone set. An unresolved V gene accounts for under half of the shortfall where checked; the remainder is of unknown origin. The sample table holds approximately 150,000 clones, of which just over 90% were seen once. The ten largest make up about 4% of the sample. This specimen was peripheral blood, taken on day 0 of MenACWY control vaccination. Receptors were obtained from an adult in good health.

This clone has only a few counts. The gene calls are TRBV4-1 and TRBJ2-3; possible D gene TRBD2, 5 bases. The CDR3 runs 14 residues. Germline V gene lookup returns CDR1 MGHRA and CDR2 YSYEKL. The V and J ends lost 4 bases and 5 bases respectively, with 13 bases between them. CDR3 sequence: CASSLGPGGDTQYF. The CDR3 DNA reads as TGCGCCAGCAGCCTCGGTCCCGGAGGAGATACGCAGTATTTT.

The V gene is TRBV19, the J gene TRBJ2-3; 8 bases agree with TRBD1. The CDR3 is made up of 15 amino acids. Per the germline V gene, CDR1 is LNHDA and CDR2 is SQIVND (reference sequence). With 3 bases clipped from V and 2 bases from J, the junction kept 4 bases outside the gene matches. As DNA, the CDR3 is TGTGCCAGTAGTATGCAGGGGGCCTTCACAGATACGCAGTATTTT. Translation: CASSMQGAFTDTQYF.